Below are 3 T cell receptor beta chains sequenced from a single sample in a study of blood T cell repertoires in COVID-19 (dated by TCRdb to 2018 to 2020). Receptors were amplified or captured by the immunoSEQ multiplex PCR assay. TCRdb obtained this table from immuneACCESS and retained in-frame rearrangements with V and J assigned. These tables miss some clones; where compared with another copy, unresolved V genes account for less than half of the shortfall, and the remainder is unexplained. The sample table contains roughly 150,000 clones; only one count was recorded for 90% of them. Clones ranked in the top ten supply about a sixth of the sample. Specimen: peripheral blood. Receptors were obtained from a man aged 60 to 75 with active or convalescent COVID-19.

In this sample, this clone turned up once. The chain uses TRBV19 and TRBJ2-7; TRBD1 matches at 8 bases. With 2 bases clipped from V and 4 bases from J, the junction kept 7 bases outside the gene matches. Germline V gene data show CDR1 as LNHDA and CDR2 as SQIVND (reference sequence). The CDR3 is made up of 15 amino acids. In DNA form, the CDR3 reads TGTGCCAGTAGTATAAGTAGGACAGGGAAATACGAGCAGTACTTC. It codes for CASSISRTGKYEQYF.

As DNA, the CDR3 is TGTGCCAGCAGCCCGTCGTATCTACAGGGCAACCAAATAATGAACACTGAAGCTTTCTTT. Translated, it gives CASSPSYLQGNQIMNTEAFF. This rearrangement joins TRBV14 to TRBJ1-1, with D possibly TRBD1 on 6 matching bases. The CDR3 runs 20 residues. V was clipped by 4 bases and J by 0 bases, with 27 bases between them. Germline V lookup: CDR1 SGHDN, CDR2 FVKESK.

The chain couples TRBV25-1 to TRBJ2-7; the match to TRBD1 covers 8 bases. This CDR3 has 15 residues. V shed 6 bases and J 3 bases; nucleotides not matched to a gene: 10. Germline CDR1 is MGHDK and CDR2 is SYGVNS. The CDR3 protein is CASSDTGQANYEQYF. The CDR3 nucleotides read TGTGCCAGCAGCGATACGGGACAGGCAAACTACGAGCAGTACTTC.